These T cell receptor beta chains were read from a single sample in a study of patients and donors after allogeneic stem cell transplantation. TCRdb recomputed calls from the RT-PCR reads with MiXCR, one row per CDR3 protein. The repertoire holds fewer than 60,000 distinct CDR3 sequences, with roughly 13% as singletons. Sequencing was done on a sample of blood, either unsorted or a sorted T cell fraction (not recorded which). Source of these receptors: a human donor who was either an allogeneic HSCT recipient or a stem cell or donor lymphocyte infusion donor (not recorded which). It is not recorded whose cells these are; they may come from a transplant donor. The CDR3 runs from the conserved cysteine through the conserved F or W. The D gene is left open where the match is weak. The size field is filled for only some rows; it gives once, few, many or a size class.

V gene: TRBV29-1; J gene: TRBJ1-1; clone size: .; D gene: .; CDR3 DNA: TGCAGCGTTGATATGGGGGGAGCGGGCACTGAAGCTTTCTTT; CDR3 protein: CSVDMGGAGTEAFF
V gene: TRBV10-3; J gene: TRBJ1-1; clone size: .; D gene: .; CDR3 DNA: TGTGCCATCAGCGTGGAGGGAAGTGACACTGAAGCTTTCTTT; CDR3 protein: CAISVEGSDTEAFF
V gene: TRBV19; J gene: TRBJ1-3; clone size: .; D gene: TRBD1; CDR3 DNA: TGTGCCAGTAGCCGACAGGGGAGGTCAAACTCTGGAAACACCATATATTTT; CDR3 protein: CASSRQGRSNSGNTIYF
V gene: TRBV7-3; J gene: TRBJ2-3; clone size: few; D gene: .; CDR3 DNA: TGTGCCAGCAGCTTAACAGGGACACCGCCAGATACGCAGTATTTT; CDR3 protein: CASSLTGTPPDTQYF
V gene: TRBV9; J gene: TRBJ2-7; clone size: .; D gene: .; CDR3 DNA: TGTGCCAGCAGAGCCTACGAGCAGTACTTC; CDR3 protein: CASRAYEQYF
V gene: TRBV15; J gene: TRBJ2-5; clone size: few; D gene: TRBD1; CDR3 DNA: TGTGCCACACAGGGGATCGAGACCCAGTACTTC; CDR3 protein: CATQGIETQYF
V gene: TRBV19; J gene: TRBJ2-7; clone size: .; D gene: TRBD2; CDR3 DNA: TGTGCCAGTATCAGGGACTGGGGGGGCGAGCAGTACTTC; CDR3 protein: CASIRDWGGEQYF
V gene: TRBV27; J gene: TRBJ1-2; clone size: many; D gene: TRBD1; CDR3 DNA: TGTGCCAGCAGCTTCGGGACAGGGGGCCATGGCTACACCTTC; CDR3 protein: CASSFGTGGHGYTF
V gene: TRBV5-4; J gene: TRBJ2-1; clone size: .; D gene: TRBD2; CDR3 DNA: TGTGCCAGCAGCGGGACTAGCGGATTCTCCTACAATGAGCAGTTCTTC; CDR3 protein: CASSGTSGFSYNEQFF
V gene: TRBV3-1; J gene: TRBJ2-1; clone size: .; D gene: TRBD1; CDR3 DNA: TGTGCCAGCAGCCAGCAGGGGGCAGGCAATGAGCAGTTCTTC; CDR3 protein: CASSQQGAGNEQFF
V gene: TRBV5-1; J gene: TRBJ2-6; clone size: few; D gene: .; CDR3 DNA: TGCGCCAGCAGCTTGGCCGGGAGCTCTGGGGCCAACGTCCTGACTTTC; CDR3 protein: CASSLAGSSGANVLTF
V gene: TRBV14; J gene: TRBJ2-7; clone size: .; D gene: .; CDR3 DNA: TGTGCCAGCAGCCAAGATATTGGCGAGGGGCTGCATTACGAGCAGTACTTC; CDR3 protein: CASSQDIGEGLHYEQYF
V gene: TRBV29-1; J gene: TRBJ2-3; clone size: few; D gene: .; CDR3 DNA: TGCAGCGTTCCCAGTCCGGACATAGGGGGGTACACAGATACGCAGTATTTT; CDR3 protein: CSVPSPDIGGYTDTQYF
V gene: TRBV27; J gene: TRBJ1-2; clone size: many; D gene: .; CDR3 DNA: TGTGCCAGCAGTTTCGTAGATACTAACTATGGCTACACCTTC; CDR3 protein: CASSFVDTNYGYTF
V gene: TRBV27; J gene: TRBJ1-2; clone size: many; D gene: .; CDR3 DNA: TGTGCCAGCAGTGCGATCCCCTCGACGGTGGACTATGGCTACACCTTC; CDR3 protein: CASSAIPSTVDYGYTF
V gene: TRBV27; J gene: TRBJ2-7; clone size: .; D gene: TRBD1; CDR3 DNA: TGTGCCAGCAGATGGACGGGACAGGGGATGTGGGAGCAGTACTTC; CDR3 protein: CASRWTGQGMWEQYF
V gene: TRBV10-2; J gene: TRBJ2-5; clone size: few; D gene: TRBD2; CDR3 DNA: TGCGCCAGCAGTGAGTCGCCTCAACGGGAGGGAGCTGGAGAGACCCAGTACTTC; CDR3 protein: CASSESPQREGAGETQYF
V gene: TRBV18; J gene: TRBJ2-1; clone size: few; D gene: TRBD2; CDR3 DNA: TGTGCCAGCTCACCCGGACTAGCGGGAGCCCATGAGCAGTTCTTC; CDR3 protein: CASSPGLAGAHEQFF
V gene: TRBV29-1; J gene: TRBJ1-2; clone size: many; D gene: .; CDR3 DNA: TGCAGCGTTGATCGGTTCGGGGACGGCAACTCAGCCTATGGCTACACCTTC; CDR3 protein: CSVDRFGDGNSAYGYTF
V gene: TRBV12-3/TRBV12-4; J gene: TRBJ2-1; clone size: few; D gene: TRBD2; CDR3 DNA: TGTGCCAGCACCCCCGGGACTAGCGGGAGGGGGCCCTACAATGAGCAGTTCTTC; CDR3 protein: CASTPGTSGRGPYNEQFF
V gene: TRBV12-3/TRBV12-4; J gene: TRBJ1-2; clone size: many; D gene: .; CDR3 DNA: TGTGCCAGCAGCTTTTTCGGCGGGGGATATGGCTACACCTTC; CDR3 protein: CASSFFGGGYGYTF
V gene: TRBV20-1; J gene: TRBJ1-2; clone size: few; D gene: .; CDR3 DNA: TGCAGTGCTACTCAAGAGGGGAACTATGGCTACACCTTC; CDR3 protein: CSATQEGNYGYTF
V gene: TRBV10-3; J gene: TRBJ1-5; clone size: many; D gene: TRBD1; CDR3 DNA: TGTGCCATCAGTGAGATGCGGATGGGGACAGATAGCAATCAGCCCCAGCATTTT; CDR3 protein: CAISEMRMGTDSNQPQHF
V gene: TRBV7-6; J gene: TRBJ1-5; clone size: .; D gene: .; CDR3 DNA: TGTGCCAGCAGCAAAGGAGCTAGCAATCAGCCCCAGCATTTT; CDR3 protein: CASSKGASNQPQHF
V gene: TRBV5-1; J gene: TRBJ1-4; clone size: .; D gene: TRBD1; CDR3 DNA: TGCGCCAGCAGCCCCTTTCATGGACAGGGAGGTGAAAAACTGTTTTTT; CDR3 protein: CASSPFHGQGGEKLFF
V gene: TRBV11-2; J gene: TRBJ1-4; clone size: many; D gene: .; CDR3 DNA: TGTGCCAGCAGCTTAGCCAGCGACGTTAATGAAAAACTGTTTTTT; CDR3 protein: CASSLASDVNEKLFF
V gene: TRBV5-1; J gene: TRBJ2-3; clone size: many; D gene: TRBD2; CDR3 DNA: TGCGCCAGCGACCTAGCGGGATTAAACACAGATACGCAGTATTTT; CDR3 protein: CASDLAGLNTDTQYF
V gene: TRBV7-9; J gene: TRBJ2-3; clone size: .; D gene: .; CDR3 DNA: TGTGCCAGCAACCCCAGGACAAACGAAGATACGCAGTATTTT; CDR3 protein: CASNPRTNEDTQYF
V gene: TRBV29-1; J gene: TRBJ2-2; clone size: few; D gene: .; CDR3 DNA: TGCAGCGTTGAAGTAGTGACGGTCAACACCGGGGAGCTGTTTTTT; CDR3 protein: CSVEVVTVNTGELFF
V gene: TRBV3-1; J gene: TRBJ2-7; clone size: few; D gene: TRBD2; CDR3 DNA: TGTGCCAGCAGCCCCCTGGATCTGGCGGGGACTAGGGGATCGTACGAGCAGTACTTC; CDR3 protein: CASSPLDLAGTRGSYEQYF
V gene: TRBV15; J gene: TRBJ2-3; clone size: .; D gene: .; CDR3 DNA: TGTGCCACCAGCAGCCCGAGGGACACCCCGGAGTCAGATACGCAGTATTTT; CDR3 protein: CATSSPRDTPESDTQYF
V gene: TRBV5-1; J gene: TRBJ1-2; clone size: many; D gene: .; CDR3 DNA: TGCGCCAGCAGCTTGAGCACGGATGGCTACACCTTC; CDR3 protein: CASSLSTDGYTF
V gene: TRBV6-5; J gene: TRBJ1-1; clone size: many; D gene: .; CDR3 DNA: TGTGCCAGCAGGGCGTGGACGAACACTGAAGCTTTCTTT; CDR3 protein: CASRAWTNTEAFF
V gene: TRBV6-6; J gene: TRBJ1-2; clone size: .; D gene: .; CDR3 DNA: TGTGCCAGCAGTTCCCTGGGGAATGGCTACACCTTC; CDR3 protein: CASSSLGNGYTF
V gene: TRBV27; J gene: TRBJ2-5; clone size: .; D gene: .; CDR3 DNA: TGTGCCAGCAGTTTGTTTGCAGCTCACACCCAAGAGACCCAGTACTTC; CDR3 protein: CASSLFAAHTQETQYF
V gene: TRBV5-6; J gene: TRBJ2-7; clone size: many; D gene: TRBD1; CDR3 DNA: TGTGCCAGCAGCTTACCTCGGACAGGGGCCTACGAGCAGTACTTC; CDR3 protein: CASSLPRTGAYEQYF
V gene: TRBV20-1; J gene: TRBJ2-7; clone size: .; D gene: TRBD2; CDR3 DNA: TGCAGTGCTAGCCCCCCTCCTAGCGGGAGGGCCTACCACGAGCAGTACTTC; CDR3 protein: CSASPPPSGRAYHEQYF
V gene: TRBV15; J gene: TRBJ2-1; clone size: .; D gene: .; CDR3 DNA: TGTGCCACCAGCAGTGGGAGGCGTGGTGAGCAGTTCTTC; CDR3 protein: CATSSGRRGEQFF
V gene: TRBV20-1; J gene: TRBJ2-7; clone size: .; D gene: TRBD2; CDR3 DNA: TGCAGTGCTAGACTGACGACTAGCCCGGACCTCGAGCAGTACTTC; CDR3 protein: CSARLTTSPDLEQYF
V gene: TRBV3-1; J gene: TRBJ2-3; clone size: once; D gene: TRBD2; CDR3 DNA: TGTGCCAGCAGCCAAATGAGCGGGAGGTACACAGATACGCAGTATTTT; CDR3 protein: CASSQMSGRYTDTQYF
V gene: TRBV19; J gene: TRBJ2-1; clone size: .; D gene: TRBD2; CDR3 DNA: TGTGCCAGTAGCCCTACTAGCGGGAGGGGTTCAAGGTCCTACAATGAGCAGTTCTTC; CDR3 protein: CASSPTSGRGSRSYNEQFF
V gene: TRBV7-3; J gene: TRBJ2-6; clone size: few; D gene: .; CDR3 DNA: TGTGCCAGCAGCCAAAACAGGGCTGGGGCCAACGTCCTGACTTTC; CDR3 protein: CASSQNRAGANVLTF
V gene: TRBV19; J gene: TRBJ2-7; clone size: few; D gene: .; CDR3 DNA: TGTGCCAGTAGTACCCCATCGGGGATAGAGCAGTACTTC; CDR3 protein: CASSTPSGIEQYF
V gene: TRBV11-2; J gene: TRBJ1-3; clone size: .; D gene: .; CDR3 DNA: TGTGCCAGCAGCTCTTTTTTTCGCTCTGGAAACACCATATATTTT; CDR3 protein: CASSSFFRSGNTIYF
V gene: TRBV3-1; J gene: TRBJ2-1; clone size: few; D gene: .; CDR3 DNA: TGTGCCAGCAGCCAAGTCGGGCGCAATGAGCAGTTCTTC; CDR3 protein: CASSQVGRNEQFF
V gene: TRBV12-3/TRBV12-4; J gene: TRBJ1-1; clone size: few; D gene: .; CDR3 DNA: TGTGCCAGCAGTTTGACGTGGAACACTGAAGCTTTCTTT; CDR3 protein: CASSLTWNTEAFF
V gene: TRBV4-2; J gene: TRBJ2-5; clone size: .; D gene: .; CDR3 DNA: TGTGCCAGCAGCCAAGCGGATCCTACCCCCCAAGAGACCCAGTACTTC; CDR3 protein: CASSQADPTPQETQYF
V gene: TRBV20-1; J gene: TRBJ2-1; clone size: many; D gene: TRBD2; CDR3 DNA: TGCAGTGCTAGAGATTCCCTAGCGGACCCCTACAATGAGCAGTTCTTC; CDR3 protein: CSARDSLADPYNEQFF
V gene: TRBV5-6; J gene: TRBJ2-1; clone size: few; D gene: .; CDR3 DNA: TGTGCCAGCAGCCCGACTAGTCCCGGCTACAATGAGCAGTTCTTC; CDR3 protein: CASSPTSPGYNEQFF
V gene: TRBV5-1; J gene: TRBJ2-2; clone size: many; D gene: TRBD1; CDR3 DNA: TGCGCCAGCAGCTTGGCGGACAGGGTTGGAACCGGGGAGCTGTTTTTT; CDR3 protein: CASSLADRVGTGELFF
V gene: TRBV5-1; J gene: TRBJ1-3; clone size: many; D gene: .; CDR3 DNA: TGCGCCAGCAGCCCGGACAGTTCTGGAAACACCATATATTTT; CDR3 protein: CASSPDSSGNTIYF
V gene: TRBV24-1; J gene: TRBJ2-2; clone size: few; D gene: .; CDR3 DNA: TGTGCCACCGCCGGACTCGGACCCCCCGGGGAGCTGTTTTTT; CDR3 protein: CATAGLGPPGELFF
V gene: TRBV24-1; J gene: TRBJ2-3; clone size: .; D gene: .; CDR3 DNA: TGTGCCACCAGTGATTGGGGCAGGAGCACAGATACGCAGTATTTT; CDR3 protein: CATSDWGRSTDTQYF
V gene: TRBV12-3/TRBV12-4; J gene: TRBJ2-5; clone size: .; D gene: TRBD2; CDR3 DNA: TGTGCCAGCAGCCAGGGACTAAAAGAGACCCAGTACTTC; CDR3 protein: CASSQGLKETQYF
V gene: TRBV7-9; J gene: TRBJ1-2; clone size: many; D gene: .; CDR3 DNA: TGTGCCAGCAGCTTGGGGGATGGCTACACCTTC; CDR3 protein: CASSLGDGYTF